These 10 T cell receptor beta chains came from one sample sequenced in a study of shared clonotypes between healthy human individuals. Generated by immunoSEQ multiplex PCR, the TCRdb table keeps only in-frame clones and is missing some. The data hold under 2,500,000 clones, with almost 96% observed a single time. Sample: naive CD4+ T cells sorted from blood. As to subset: CD45RA+ positively selected. Receptors originate from a man between 18 and 29 years old in good health.

The chain is built from TRBV11-2 and TRBJ1-1; D is undetermined. The CDR3 extends over 15 amino acids. CDR1 and CDR2 (germline): SGHAT, FQNNGV. The germline V and J ends were trimmed by 3 bases and 0 bases, with 11 bases remaining between them. The CDR3 protein is CASSFTRAMNTEAFF. The DNA for the CDR3 is TGTGCCAGCAGCTTCACCCGGGCGATGAACACTGAAGCTTTCTTT.

The J gene is TRBJ1-4, the V gene TRBV7-8; D gene ambiguous. The germline V gene has CDR1 SGHVS and CDR2 FQNEAQ. V was shortened by 0 bases and J by 3 bases, with 8 bases between the two germline ends. CDR3 length: 15 residues. Written as DNA, the CDR3 is TGTGCCAGCAGCTTAGCAGAGAGGGCTAATGAAAAACTGTTTTTT. Translating gives CASSLAERANEKLFF. Together with reference TRBV7-8 and TRBJ1-4, the CDR3 gives the full variable domain: GAGVSQSPRYKVAKRGQDVALRCDPISGHVSLFWYQQALGQGPEFLTYFQNEAQLDKSGLPSDRFFAERPEGSVSTLKIQRTQQEDSAVYLCASSLAERANEKLFFGSGTQLSVL.

This clone was seen only once. V and J are TRBV10-2 and TRBJ2-2, with TRBD1 identical over 7 bases. V trimming: 6 bases; J trimming: 6 bases; junction bases outside the gene matches: 7. This CDR3 has 14 residues. Germline CDR1 is WSHSY and CDR2 is SAAADI. CDR3 loop: CASSHRGDAGELFF. The CDR3 bases are TGCGCCAGCAGCCACAGGGGTGACGCCGGGGAGCTGTTTTTT.

This clone showed up just once. The J gene is TRBJ1-2, the V gene TRBV2; D perhaps matches TRBD1 (6 bases). The germline V and J ends were trimmed by 0 bases and 12 bases, with 11 bases remaining between them. The CDR3 is 12 residues long. Germline lookup yields CDR1 SNHLY and CDR2 FYNNEI. In nucleotides, the CDR3 is TGTGCCAGCAGTGAAGCGCAAAGGGGGAACACCTTC. Its translation is CASSEAQRGNTF.

About this clone itself: The sample contains more than one DNA sequence encoding this CDR3. J is TRBJ2-3 and V is TRBV7-2; D is uncertain. CDR3 length equals 14 residues. V was clipped by 0 bases and J by 2 bases, with 6 bases between them. The germline V gene has CDR1 SGHTA and CDR2 FQGNSA. CDR3 loop: CASSLAGATDTQYF. CDR3 coding DNA: TGTGCCAGCAGCTTAGCCGGAGCCACAGATACGCAGTATTTT. Full variable domain (rest looked up from reference TRBV7-2 and TRBJ2-3): GAGVSQSPSNKVTEKGKDVELRCDPISGHTALYWYRQSLGQGLEFLIYFQGNSAPDKSGLPSDRFSAERTGGSVSTLTIQRTQQEDSAVYLCASSLAGATDTQYFGPGTRLTVL.

CDR3 sequence: CASSSQGVKVETQYF. DNA for the CDR3: TGTGCCAGCAGCTCCCAGGGGGTAAAAGTGGAGACCCAGTACTTC. This rearrangement joins TRBV5-6 to TRBJ2-5; 7 nucleotides match TRBD1. CDR1 is SGHDT, CDR2 YYEEEE, per germline. The CDR3 contains 15 residues. The V and J ends lost 3 bases and 5 bases, in that order; junction bases with no gene match: 10.

The rearrangement links TRBV5-1 to TRBJ1-1, with no clear D. The germline V gene has CDR1 SGHRS and CDR2 YFSETQ. This CDR3 is 14 amino acids long. Trimming removed 1 base from V and 4 bases from J, with 11 bases in between. The CDR3: CASSLTPEVTEAFF. CDR3 coding DNA: TGCGCCAGCAGCTTGACGCCAGAGGTCACTGAAGCTTTCTTT.

This chain connects TRBV7-9 to TRBJ2-7, with D possibly being TRBD2 (7 bases). The CDR3 is 15 residues long. CDR1 and CDR2 (germline): SEHNR, FQNEAQ (reference sequence). The V end lost 3 bases, the J end lost 0 bases, and 12 bases lay between the germline ends. The CDR3 sequence is CASSFFGGLSYEQYF. The CDR3 DNA reads TGTGCCAGCAGCTTTTTCGGGGGGCTCTCCTACGAGCAGTACTTC.

This chain joins TRBV19 and TRBJ1-1; 8 bases line up with TRBD1. Germline CDR1 reads LNHDA; CDR2 reads SQIVND (reference sequence). CDR3 length: 15 residues. Unmatched junction bases numbered 7, after V lost 6 bases and J lost 1 base. The CDR3 coding sequence is TGTGCCAGTAGAAACGGACAGGGCCCGAACACTGAAGCTTTCTTT. It yields the protein CASRNGQGPNTEAFF.

As to this clone: A read error may account for a junction end that differs from germline. The V call is TRBV2, the J call TRBJ1-2; D is unclear. The CDR3 extends over 14 amino acids. Germline V CDR1 and CDR2: SNHLY, FYNNEI. The CDR3 sequence: CASREDTGNYGYTF. CDR3 nucleotides: TGTGCCAGCAGAGAAGATACGGGAAACTATGGCTACACCTTC. Looking up the rest from reference TRBV2 and TRBJ1-2 gives the full variable domain: EPEVTQTPSHQVTQMGQEVILRCVPISNHLYFYWYRQILGQKVEFLVSFYNNEISEKSEIFDDQFSVERPDGSNFTLKIRSTKLEDSAMYFCASREDTGNYGYTFGSGTRLTVV.